The rows below give T cell receptor beta chains drawn from one sample of a study of cytomegalovirus exposure and HLA in healthy donors. Here immunoSEQ multiplex PCR was the method, and the copy in TCRdb shows in-frame clones only, minus some. This sample has fewer than 200,000 clones, with 95% to 97% found just once. The sample comprised PBMCs. All receptors come from a woman younger than 30 in good health and CMV-seronegative. The CDR3 runs from the conserved cysteine through the conserved F or W. A D gene is named only where the DNA matches it firmly. Expanded clones get a size class; other rows say once, few or many, or leave the size out.

V: TRBV18
size: NA
D: NA
J: TRBJ1-2
CDR3: CASSPAGSDGYTF
DNA: TGTGCCAGCTCACCAGCGGGGTCCGATGGCTACACCTTC

V: TRBV5-1
size: NA
D: NA
J: TRBJ1-4
CDR3: CASSFGYGGEKLFF
DNA: TGCGCCAGCAGCTTTGGTTATGGGGGGGAAAAACTGTTTTTT

V: TRBV4-2
size: NA
D: TRBD2
J: TRBJ2-7
CDR3: CASSQEGLAVTSYEQYF
DNA: TGTGCCAGCAGCCAAGAGGGACTAGCGGTTACCTCCTACGAGCAGTACTTC

V: TRBV10-3
size: NA
D: NA
J: TRBJ1-2
CDR3: CAIRGGPDYGYTF
DNA: TGTGCCATCCGGGGAGGGCCCGACTATGGCTACACCTTC

V: TRBV5-5
size: NA
D: TRBD1
J: TRBJ1-5
CDR3: CASSPLGTGGYNQPQHF
DNA: TGTGCCAGCAGCCCACTCGGGACAGGGGGCTACAATCAGCCCCAGCATTTT

V: TRBV10-3
size: NA
D: NA
J: TRBJ2-7
CDR3: CAISEQTSYYEQYF
DNA: TGTGCCATCAGTGAGCAGACTAGTTACTACGAGCAGTACTTC

V: TRBV6-5
size: NA
D: TRBD1
J: TRBJ1-1
CDR3: CASSQDRTLNTEAFF
DNA: TGTGCCAGCAGTCAGGACAGGACCCTGAACACTGAAGCTTTCTTT

V: TRBV9
size: NA
D: NA
J: TRBJ1-3
CDR3: CASSALDVNTIYF
DNA: TGTGCCAGCAGCGCTCTAGACGTAAACACCATATATTTT

V: TRBV5-1
size: NA
D: TRBD1
J: TRBJ1-2
CDR3: CASSLLRTGDYGYTF
DNA: TGCGCCAGCAGCTTGTTAAGGACAGGGGACTATGGCTACACCTTC

V: TRBV15
size: NA
D: NA
J: TRBJ2-5
CDR3: CATSRGVRQETQYF
DNA: TGTGCCACCAGCAGAGGAGTTCGCCAAGAGACCCAGTACTTC

V: TRBV4-1
size: NA
D: NA
J: TRBJ1-3
CDR3: CASSQEVRGRIHSGNTIYF
DNA: TGCGCCAGCAGCCAAGAAGTCAGGGGACGGATCCACTCTGGAAACACCATATATTTT

V: TRBV9
size: NA
D: TRBD2
J: TRBJ2-1
CDR3: CASSVGGGSYNEQFF
DNA: TGTGCCAGCAGCGTAGGGGGGGGCTCCTACAATGAGCAGTTCTTC

V: TRBV2
size: once
D: NA
J: TRBJ1-6
CDR3: CASEQDSNSPLHF
DNA: TGTGCCAGCGAACAGGATTCTAATTCACCCCTCCACTTT

V: TRBV5-1
size: once
D: NA
J: TRBJ2-7
CDR3: CASSLDTRGSYEQYF
DNA: TGCGCCAGCAGCTTGGACACCAGGGGCTCCTACGAGCAGTACTTC

V: TRBV6-1
size: once
D: NA
J: TRBJ1-6
CDR3: CASSHSGVLLHF
DNA: TGTGCCAGCAGCCACTCGGGGGTCTTACTCCACTTT

V: TRBV7-8
size: NA
D: TRBD1
J: TRBJ2-4
CDR3: CASSLPSAETGGINIQYF
DNA: TGTGCCAGCAGCTTACCTTCAGCCGAAACAGGGGGAATTAACATTCAGTACTTC

V: TRBV5-1
size: NA
D: TRBD1
J: TRBJ1-2
CDR3: CASSLGQGAYGYTF
DNA: TGCGCCAGCAGCTTGGGACAGGGCGCCTATGGCTACACCTTC

V: TRBV18
size: NA
D: NA
J: TRBJ1-2
CDR3: CASSPSETRWYGYTF
DNA: TGTGCCAGCTCACCATCAGAAACGAGGTGGTATGGCTACACCTTC

V: TRBV27
size: NA
D: TRBD2
J: TRBJ2-7
CDR3: CASSLDGGARSYEQYF
DNA: TGTGCCAGCAGTTTAGACGGGGGGGCTAGGTCCTACGAGCAGTACTTC

V: TRBV11-1
size: NA
D: NA
J: TRBJ2-5
CDR3: CASSLVRAEETQYF
DNA: TGTGCCAGCAGCTTAGTCAGGGCGGAAGAGACCCAGTACTTC

V: TRBV5-1
size: NA
D: NA
J: TRBJ1-1
CDR3: CASTPSSGGKATEAFF
DNA: TGCGCCAGCACCCCTTCTTCGGGAGGAAAAGCCACTGAAGCTTTCTTT

V: TRBV5-1
size: NA
D: NA
J: TRBJ1-2
CDR3: CASSLGGNFYGYTF
DNA: TGCGCCAGCAGCTTAGGGGGTAATTTCTATGGCTACACCTTC

V: TRBV7-2
size: NA
D: NA
J: TRBJ1-3
CDR3: CASSPADSSGNTIYF
DNA: TGTGCCAGCAGCCCTGCGGACTCTAGTGGAAACACCATATATTTT

V: TRBV9
size: NA
D: NA
J: TRBJ2-7
CDR3: CASSVSVASYEQYF
DNA: TGTGCCAGCAGCGTCAGTGTCGCCTCCTACGAGCAGTACTTC

V: TRBV6-1
size: NA
D: NA
J: TRBJ1-1
CDR3: CASTSAGAPSTEAFF
DNA: TGTGCCAGCACCTCCGCAGGGGCGCCTAGCACTGAAGCTTTCTTT

V: TRBV4-1
size: once
D: NA
J: TRBJ1-2
CDR3: CASSLPGGARADGYTF
DNA: TGCGCCAGCAGCCTCCCGGGAGGCGCACGGGCCGATGGCTACACCTTC

V: TRBV13
size: NA
D: NA
J: TRBJ2-3
CDR3: CASSLGGADTQYF
DNA: TGTGCCAGCAGCTTAGGGGGAGCAGATACGCAGTATTTT

V: TRBV5-6
size: NA
D: TRBD1
J: TRBJ1-1
CDR3: CASSLIDRANTEAFF
DNA: TGTGCCAGCAGCCTAATCGACAGGGCTAACACTGAAGCTTTCTTT

V: TRBV10-3
size: NA
D: NA
J: TRBJ2-7
CDR3: CAIGGRKGLFYEQYF
DNA: TGTGCCATCGGTGGGAGAAAGGGACTTTTCTACGAGCAGTACTTC

V: TRBV5-1
size: NA
D: NA
J: TRBJ2-3
CDR3: CASSLTGVSGNTQYF
DNA: TGCGCCAGCAGCCTGACAGGGGTCAGCGGGAATACGCAGTATTTT

V: TRBV19
size: NA
D: NA
J: TRBJ2-1
CDR3: CASSILDYNEQFF
DNA: TGTGCCAGTAGTATACTAGATTACAATGAGCAGTTCTTC